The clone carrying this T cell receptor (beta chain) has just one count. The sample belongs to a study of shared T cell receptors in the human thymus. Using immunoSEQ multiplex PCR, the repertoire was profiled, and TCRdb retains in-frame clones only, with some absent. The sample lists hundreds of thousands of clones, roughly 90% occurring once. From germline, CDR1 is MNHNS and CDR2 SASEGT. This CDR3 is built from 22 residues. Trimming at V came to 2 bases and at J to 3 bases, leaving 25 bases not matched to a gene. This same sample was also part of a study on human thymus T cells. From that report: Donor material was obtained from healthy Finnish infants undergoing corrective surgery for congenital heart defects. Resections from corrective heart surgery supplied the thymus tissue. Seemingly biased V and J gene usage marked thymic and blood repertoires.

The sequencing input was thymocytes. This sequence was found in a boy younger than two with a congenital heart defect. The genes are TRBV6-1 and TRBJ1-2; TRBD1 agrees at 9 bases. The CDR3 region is CASSEPLGTGTSFLRGYYGYTF. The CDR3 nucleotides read TGTGCCAGCAGTGAACCGCTCGGGACAGGGACTTCGTTTTTACGGGGTTACTATGGCTACACCTTC.